Below are 15 T cell receptor beta chains sequenced from a single sample in a study of T cells in Graves' hyperthyroidism and ophthalmopathy. Amplification targeted TCR beta CDR3 regions from RNA transcripts. The TCR CDR3 first-round RT-PCR relied on the HTBI primer set. TCRdb fed the multiplex PCR reads into MiXCR, producing one record per CDR3 protein. The data show approximately 400,000 distinct CDR3 sequences, around 14% seen once. What was sequenced was blood. The source of these receptors is a woman aged 25-40 years with Graves' hyperthyroidism.

This clonotype was recorded at least ten times. The gene calls are TRBV7-3 and TRBJ2-3, with D unclear. V was shortened by 3 bases and J by 0 bases, with 4 bases between the two germline ends. The CDR3 sequence is 13 residues long. In germline, CDR1 is SGHTA, CDR2 FQGTGA. This chain's CDR3 is CASSFDSTDTQYF. CDR3 DNA: TGTGCCAGCAGCTTTGACAGCACAGATACGCAGTATTTT.

For this clonotype: This could be a read error, since a much larger clone is one nucleotide away. V and J are TRBV6-1 and TRBJ2-3, with 16 bases lining up with TRBD2. CDR3 length: 19 residues. Germline values: CDR1 MNHNS, CDR2 SASEGT. J gave up 0 bases and V 6 bases, and 9 bases lay outside the gene matches. CDR3 residues: CASSKGLAGGLSSTDTQYF. The CDR3 bases are TGTGCCAGCAGCAAGGGACTAGCGGGAGGGCTGAGTAGCACAGATACGCAGTATTTT.

This clonotype was observed a handful of times. The V call is TRBV7-8, the J call TRBJ2-5, with D possibly being TRBD1 (6 bases). CDR3 size: 18 residues. Per germline, CDR1 SGHVS and CDR2 FQNEAQ. V was clipped by 0 bases and J by 0 bases, with 17 bases between them. The CDR3 DNA follows: TGTGCCAGCAGCTTAGCGGGACACGATCCCAGGGACCAAGAGACCCAGTACTTC. It encodes CASSLAGHDPRDQETQYF.

This clonotype was detected ten times or more. V gene TRBV28 combines with J gene TRBJ2-3; TRBD2 agrees at 7 bases. The CDR3 has 15 amino acids. After removal of 2 bases from V and 3 bases from J, the junction contained 5 bases not matched to a gene. The V gene's germline CDR1 is MDHEN and CDR2 SYDVKM. The CDR3 DNA is TGTGCCAGCAGTTTACTGAGCGGGAAGACAGATACGCAGTATTTT. Protein sequence: CASSLLSGKTDTQYF.

This chain uses TRBV20-1 with TRBJ1-4; TRBD1 might be the D (6 bases). Germline-derived CDR1 and CDR2 are DFQATT and SNEGSKA (reference sequence). This CDR3 contains 15 residues. Deletions cut 3 bases from V and 3 bases from J, with 14 bases between. The CDR3 sequence is CSARAGAAANEKLFF. CDR3 sequence (DNA): TGCAGTGCTAGGGCAGGGGCCGCGGCTAATGAAAAACTGTTTTTT.

This clonotype has at least ten counts. This chain uses TRBV4-1 with TRBJ1-5; D gene uncertain. The CDR3 is made up of 14 amino acids. Germline CDR1 and CDR2: MGHRA and YSYEKL. V was cut by 6 bases and J by 7 bases, with 16 bases left in between. CDR3 in DNA: TGCGCCAGCAGTTTGACTTTTAGTGACCAGCCCCAGCATTTT. This gives the protein CASSLTFSDQPQHF.

The genes are TRBV7-2 and TRBJ1-5; 12 positions match TRBD1. CDR3 size: 15 residues. V was pared by 4 bases and J by 4 bases, with 2 bases of the junction left unmatched. The V gene's germline CDR1 is SGHTA and CDR2 FQGNSA. CDR3 sequence: CASSWGQGANQPQHF. As DNA, the CDR3 is TGTGCCAGCAGCTGGGGACAGGGGGCTAATCAGCCCCAGCATTTT. Complete variable domain (other parts from reference TRBV7-2 and TRBJ1-5): GAGVSQSPSNKVTEKGKDVELRCDPISGHTALYWYRQSLGQGLEFLIYFQGNSAPDKSGLPSDRFSAERTGGSVSTLTIQRTQQEDSAVYLCASSWGQGANQPQHFGDGTRLSIL.

This clonotype was recorded at least ten times. The V call is TRBV3-1, the J call TRBJ2-1; 13 positions match TRBD2. With 8 bases clipped from V and 7 bases from J, the junction kept 8 bases outside the gene matches. The germline gives CDR1 LGHDT, CDR2 YNNKEL (reference sequence). This CDR3 is built from 15 residues. The CDR3 spells CASRSGLAGANEQFF. The DNA of the CDR3 is TGTGCCAGCCGATCAGGACTAGCGGGAGCTAATGAGCAGTTCTTC.

This chain connects TRBV12-3 or TRBV12-4 to TRBJ2-1; D perhaps matches TRBD2 (5 bases). V was shortened by 7 bases and J by 5 bases, with 18 bases between the two germline ends. This CDR3 has 15 residues. The CDR3 loop is CASIRDSAGNNEQFF. In DNA, the CDR3 is TGTGCCAGCATCAGAGACTCGGCGGGTAACAATGAGCAGTTCTTC.

This clonotype was observed a few times. The chain is built from TRBV5-1 and TRBJ2-1; TRBD2 matches at 9 bases. Germline CDR1 is SGHRS and CDR2 is YFSETQ. The CDR3 has 21 residues. The trim removed 3 bases at V and 4 bases at J, leaving 23 bases unmatched. The DNA of the CDR3 is TGCGCCAGCAGCTCGTACTACCTTGGATCACTAGCGGGTGAGCCTTACAATGAGCAGTTCTTC. As protein: CASSSYYLGSLAGEPYNEQFF.

This clonotype has just a few counts. This chain connects TRBV4-1 to TRBJ2-1, with D perhaps TRBD2 (6 bases). The CDR3 loop spans 17 amino acids. The V gene's germline CDR1 is MGHRA and CDR2 YSYEKL. V lost 4 bases to trimming and J lost 6 bases, with 22 bases between them. The CDR3 loop reads CASSPPGASAGGNEQFF. In nucleotides, the CDR3 is TGCGCCAGCAGCCCCCCGGGAGCTAGCGCCGGTGGCAATGAGCAGTTCTTC.

This chain uses TRBV5-1 with TRBJ1-2, with 8 bases identical to TRBD1. Germline assignment: CDR1 SGHRS and CDR2 YFSETQ. The CDR3 is 15 amino acids. J was trimmed by 8 bases and V by 0 bases; bases with no gene match: 9. In DNA form, the CDR3 reads TGCGCCAGCAGCTTGGCGCGGGGGGCAGGGGGCGGCTACACCTTC. The encoded protein is CASSLARGAGGGYTF.

The rearrangement links TRBV5-1 to TRBJ1-1; a weak D match, TRBD1 (6 bases). The germline CDR1 and CDR2 sequences are SGHRS and YFSETQ. This CDR3 has 12 residues. Deletions cut 4 bases from V and 10 bases from J, with 14 bases between. The CDR3 is CASSPGTSVAFF. The CDR3 DNA follows: TGCGCCAGCAGCCCGGGGACATCCGTAGCTTTCTTT.

This clonotype has at least ten counts. The V gene is TRBV15, the J gene TRBJ2-3, with D possibly TRBD2 on 5 matching bases. V was cut by 3 bases and J by 0 bases, with 16 bases left in between. Germline V gene lookup returns CDR1 LNHNV and CDR2 YYDKDF (reference sequence). This CDR3 region has 17 residues. This CDR3 is CATSRDLRGPSTDTQYF. CDR3 sequence (DNA): TGTGCCACCAGCAGGGACCTTCGAGGGCCCAGCACAGATACGCAGTATTTT.

This clonotype occurred many times. The chain couples TRBV28 to TRBJ2-5, with D maybe TRBD2 (6 bases). This CDR3 has 14 residues. V lost 6 bases and J lost 7, with 18 bases in between. CDR1 and CDR2 (germline): MDHEN, SYDVKM. The CDR3 protein is CASSPGEGRRTQYF. The CDR3 DNA follows: TGTGCCAGCAGCCCAGGAGAGGGGAGGAGGACCCAGTACTTC. The full variable domain, with the rest looked up from reference TRBV28 and TRBJ2-5, is DVKVTQSSRYLVKRTGEKVFLECVQDMDHENMFWYRQDPGLGLRLIYFSYDVKMKEKGDIPEGYSVSREKKERFSLILESASTNQTSMYLCASSPGEGRRTQYFGPGTRLLVL.